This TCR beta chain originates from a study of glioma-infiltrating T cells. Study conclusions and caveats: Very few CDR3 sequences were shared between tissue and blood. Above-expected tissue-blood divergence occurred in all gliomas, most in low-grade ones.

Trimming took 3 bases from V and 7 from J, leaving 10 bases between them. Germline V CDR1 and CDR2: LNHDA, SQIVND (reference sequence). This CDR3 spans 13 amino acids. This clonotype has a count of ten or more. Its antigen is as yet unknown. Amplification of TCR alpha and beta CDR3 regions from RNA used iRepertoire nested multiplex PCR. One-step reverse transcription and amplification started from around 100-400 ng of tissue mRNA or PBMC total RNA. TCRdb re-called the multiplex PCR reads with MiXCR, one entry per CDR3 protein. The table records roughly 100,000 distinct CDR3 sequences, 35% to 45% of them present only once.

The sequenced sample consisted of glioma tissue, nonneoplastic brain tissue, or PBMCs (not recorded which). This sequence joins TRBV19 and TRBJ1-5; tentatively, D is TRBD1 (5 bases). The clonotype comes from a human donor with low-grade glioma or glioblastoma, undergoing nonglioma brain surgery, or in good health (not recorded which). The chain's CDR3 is CASSMGRVQPQHF. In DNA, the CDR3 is TGTGCCAGTAGTATGGGGCGGGTCCAGCCCCAGCATTTT.